A single T cell receptor (beta chain) is shown here with its context. In the study's own analysis: Nucleated cell counts were estimated from reference gene primer amplification. The protocol was immunoSEQ multiplex PCR, while the TCRdb copy is restricted to in-frame clones and leaves out a portion. From that table come the V and J calls and clone size; the DNA was used to work out D and trimming. The sample carries 250,000 to 300,000 clones, approximately 90% recorded once. The sample is drawn from a study of blood T cell repertoires in COVID-19. Study-wide background: COVID-19 samples, acute and convalescent, were from the United States, Italy and Spain.

The TCR originated in a woman between 40 and 55 years old who had recovered from COVID-19. The specimen was peripheral blood.

CDR3 sequence reads: CASSHQRGIGETQYF. In DNA form, the CDR3 reads TGTGCCAGCAGCCACCAGCGCGGGATAGGGGAGACCCAGTACTTC. The chain has TRBV3-1 (or the pseudogene TRBV3-2) and TRBJ2-5; D possibly corresponds to TRBD2 (6 bases). CDR3 length: 15 amino acids. CDR1 and CDR2 from the germline V gene are LGHDT and YNNKEL (reference sequence). Trimming removed 3 bases at V and 5 bases at J, with 16 bases between.